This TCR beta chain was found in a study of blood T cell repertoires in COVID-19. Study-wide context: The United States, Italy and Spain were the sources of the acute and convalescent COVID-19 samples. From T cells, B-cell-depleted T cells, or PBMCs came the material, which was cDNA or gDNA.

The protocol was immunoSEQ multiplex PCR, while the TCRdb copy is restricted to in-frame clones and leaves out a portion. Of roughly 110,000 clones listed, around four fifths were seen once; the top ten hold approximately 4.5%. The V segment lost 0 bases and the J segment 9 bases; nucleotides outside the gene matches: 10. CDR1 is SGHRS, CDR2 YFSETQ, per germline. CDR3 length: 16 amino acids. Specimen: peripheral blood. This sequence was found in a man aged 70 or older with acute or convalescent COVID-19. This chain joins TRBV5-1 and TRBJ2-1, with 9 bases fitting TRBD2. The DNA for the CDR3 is TGCGCCAGCAGCTTGGCAGGCGCGGGGGGGCGTGGTGAGCAGTTCTTC. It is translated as CASSLAGAGGRGEQFF.